This passage covers 6 T cell receptor beta chains from one sample sequenced in a study of blood T cell repertoires in COVID-19. Profiled with immunoSEQ multiplex PCR; TCRdb holds only in-frame clones, not every one. The repertoire holds about 17,000 clones, with roughly three quarters as singletons. Sequenced material: peripheral blood. All receptors come from a man aged 55-75 years with active or convalescent COVID-19.

V gene TRBV21-1 combines with J gene TRBJ2-7; the table names TRBD2, a call not compared with the DNA. TRBV21-1 is recorded as a pseudogene. CDR3 length: 15 residues. CDR3 residues: CASSKRRGGIYEQYF. The CDR3 nucleotides read TGTGCCAGCAGCAAAAGGCGGGGGGGCATCTACGAGCAGTACTTC.

The chain carries TRBV6-1 and TRBJ2-5, with TRBD2 matching over 8 bases. Looked up from germline, CDR1 is MNHNS and CDR2 is SASEGT. The CDR3 has 16 residues. V gave up 4 bases and J gave up 1 base; unmatched junction bases: 8. CDR3: CASSGALGGAQETQYF. The CDR3 region has the DNA TGTGCCAGCAGTGGGGCTCTCGGGGGGGCCCAAGAGACCCAGTACTTC.

V gene TRBV7-9 combines with J gene TRBJ1-2, with D maybe TRBD1 (6 bases). The V end lost 1 base, the J end lost 4 bases, and 10 bases lay between the germline ends. This CDR3 comprises 14 residues. The V gene's germline CDR1 is SEHNR and CDR2 FQNEAQ (reference sequence). The CDR3 loop reads CASSLGTARYGYTF. DNA of the CDR3: TGTGCCAGCAGCTTAGGGACAGCCCGCTATGGCTACACCTTC.

The chain has TRBV2 and TRBJ1-2; D call uncertain. V lost 4 bases and J 7 bases, leaving 13 bases between the germline ends. The CDR3 sequence is 13 residues long. Germline lookup yields CDR1 SNHLY and CDR2 FYNNEI. The CDR3 loop is CASSAEDSVGYTF. Written as DNA, the CDR3 is TGTGCCAGCAGTGCCGAAGACTCAGTTGGCTACACCTTC.

The chain combines TRBV5-1 with TRBJ2-1; 9 bases agree with TRBD2. Germline V gene data show CDR1 as SGHRS and CDR2 as YFSETQ. V gave up 3 bases and J gave up 6 bases; unmatched junction bases: 7. CDR3 size: 15 residues. Here the CDR3 DNA reads TGCGCCAGCAGCTCTCAGCGGGGGGCCCGCAATGAGCAGTTCTTC. It encodes CASSSQRGARNEQFF.

This clone was counted a few times. V gene TRBV24-1 combines with J gene TRBJ1-1, with 9 bases matching TRBD1. This CDR3 region has 15 residues. V dropped 4 bases and J dropped 1; count of bases not matched to a gene: 3. Looked up from germline, CDR1 is KGHDR and CDR2 is SFDVKD. CDR3 loop: CATSDAGQGNTEAFF. The CDR3, as DNA: TGTGCCACCAGTGACGCGGGACAGGGGAACACTGAAGCTTTCTTT.